Given below is one T cell receptor beta chain in context. Antigen specificity is unknown. PCR amplification relied on 60 Vbeta primers (plus 13 Jbeta primers). Clones were read by immunoSEQ multiplex PCR, and TCRdb kept only the in-frame ones, dropping some. The sample yields around 130,000 clones, over 8% seen once. The sample is drawn from a study of cytomegalovirus exposure and HLA in healthy donors. Study background: There were 65 million to 85 million unique TCRs (from HLA-typed donors) in an early data release. General study results and limits: Presence/absence comparisons presumed near-even sequencing depth among donors.

Sample: PBMCs. The clonotype was recovered from a man aged 40-55 years in good health and CMV-seronegative.

The CDR3: CASSATGYSSGNTIYF. The CDR3 DNA reads as TGTGCCAGTAGTGCGACAGGGTATTCCTCTGGAAACACCATATATTTT. This chain uses TRBV19 with TRBJ1-3; the match to TRBD1 covers 7 bases. Germline V gives CDR1 LNHDA, CDR2 SQIVND (reference sequence). The CDR3 has 16 amino acids. V lost 5 bases to trimming and J lost 0 bases; unmatched junction nucleotides: 7.